The sample holds many counts of the clone carrying this TCR beta chain. The data are from a study of T-cell reconstitution after alpha-beta-depleted transplantation in children. Germline-derived CDR1 and CDR2 are SGHKS and YYEKEE (reference sequence). The CDR3 runs to 16 residues. Trimming removed 0 bases at V and 0 bases at J, with 13 bases between. The authors prepared the TCRbeta library with unique molecular identifiers. In TCRdb, the PCR reads were re-called with MiXCR into one record per CDR3 protein. Of roughly 89,000 distinct CDR3 sequences in the sample, approximately 12% were seen once. This clonotype was sampled from a human donor who donated a stem cell graft to a child with inherited bone marrow failure. The V call is TRBV5-5, the J call TRBJ2-7, with D uncertain. Sample: PBMCs from the stem cell graft donor, taken from the stem cell graft. CDR3 in DNA: TGTGCCAGCAGCTTGGCCTCTGCGCTTAGCTCCTACGAGCAGTACTTC. It translates to CASSLASALSSYEQYF.